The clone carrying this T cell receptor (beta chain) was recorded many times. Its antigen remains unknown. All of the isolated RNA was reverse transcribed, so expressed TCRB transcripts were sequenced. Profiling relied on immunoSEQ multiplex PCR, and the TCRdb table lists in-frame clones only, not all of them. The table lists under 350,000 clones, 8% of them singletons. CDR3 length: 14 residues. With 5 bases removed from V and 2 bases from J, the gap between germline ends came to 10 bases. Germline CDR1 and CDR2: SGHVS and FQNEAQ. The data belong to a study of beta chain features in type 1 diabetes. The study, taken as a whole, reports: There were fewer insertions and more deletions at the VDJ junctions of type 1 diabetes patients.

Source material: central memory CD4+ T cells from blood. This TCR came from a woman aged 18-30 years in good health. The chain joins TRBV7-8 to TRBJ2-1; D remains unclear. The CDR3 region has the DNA TGTGCCAGCAGCGAGAGACGGACCTACAATGAGCAGTTCTTC. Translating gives CASSERRTYNEQFF.